Below are 14 T cell receptor beta chains sequenced from a single sample in a study of post-analysis software for immune sequencing data. General study points: The study found TRBV5-6, TRBV5-1 and TRBV20-1 among roughly 5 TRBV segments more frequent in patients than controls.

Prepared TCR beta cDNA libraries contained unique molecular identifiers. A single record per CDR3 protein comes from TCRdb applying MiXCR to the PCR reads. The sample comprises some 190,000 distinct CDR3 sequences, 25% to 30% of which are singletons, and 3% to 4% rests with the top ten. Antigens for these TCRs are unknown. The source material was blood. These receptors all stem from a girl aged 2-17 years with multiple sclerosis.

The J gene is TRBJ2-1, the V gene TRBV9; maybe TRBD2 (6 bases). The CDR3 sequence is 15 residues long. Trimming cost V 0 bases and J 9 bases, with 16 bases left between them. Looked up from germline, CDR1 is SGDLS and CDR2 is YYNGEE. Here the CDR3 reads CASSVDMGGEGEQFF. In nucleotides, the CDR3 is TGTGCCAGCAGCGTAGATATGGGAGGAGAAGGTGAGCAGTTCTTC.

The chain recombines TRBV3-1 with TRBJ2-5; 9 bases are a match to TRBD1. With the DNA end fitting TRBJ2-7 better, the J assignment may be wrong. The CDR3 is 14 amino acids. Germline CDR1 is LGHDT and CDR2 is YNNKEL (reference sequence). CDR3 sequence: CANPTVQGANEQYF. CDR3 nucleotide sequence: TGTGCCAACCCGACCGTACAGGGGGCAAACGAGCAGTACTTC.

This clonotype was seen many times. The chain links TRBV6-5 to TRBJ2-1, with a weak D call TRBD1 (5 bases). Germline V gives CDR1 MNHEY, CDR2 SVGAGI. The CDR3 is made up of 15 amino acids. V shed 5 bases and J shed 3 bases, with 14 bases lying between them. The CDR3 loop reads CASSHIQGLYNEQFF. For the CDR3, the DNA is TGTGCCAGCAGTCACATTCAGGGTCTCTACAATGAGCAGTTCTTC.

The CDR3 here is CASGGLTSGGPDTQYF. The CDR3 region has the DNA TGTGCCTCAGGGGGCTTGACTAGCGGGGGGCCAGATACGCAGTATTTT. The rearrangement uses TRBV10-3 and TRBJ2-3; 13 bases are a match to TRBD2. Germline V gene data show CDR1 as ENHRY and CDR2 as SYGVKD. J gave up 4 bases and V 11 bases, and 12 bases lay outside the gene matches. This CDR3 has 16 amino acids.

This clonotype has ten or more counts. The chain recombines TRBV12-3 or TRBV12-4 with TRBJ1-5, with 7 bases that match TRBD1. The CDR3 runs 19 residues. The trim removed 3 bases at V and 0 bases at J, leaving 14 bases unmatched. The CDR3 here is CASSFHPTSGTVSNQPQHF. DNA of the CDR3: TGTGCCAGCAGTTTCCACCCAACCTCCGGGACAGTTAGCAATCAGCCCCAGCATTTT.

This clonotype has more than one count but fewer than ten. Germline and junction disagree at one end, which may indicate a read error. The chain carries TRBV6-2 or TRBV6-3 and TRBJ1-5; no definite D call. Per germline, CDR1 MNHEY and CDR2 SVGEGT. The length of the CDR3 is 12 residues. The CDR3 loop reads CASSYSHQPQHF. The CDR3 DNA reads as TGTGCCAGCAGTTATAGCCATCAGCCCCAGCATTTT.

This clonotype has more than one count but fewer than ten. The rearrangement uses TRBV2 and TRBJ2-4; D tentatively fits TRBD1 or TRBD2 (5 bases each). The end of the DNA is better explained by TRBJ2-7, so the J call may be wrong. CDR1 is SNHLY and CDR2 is FYNNEI in the germline V gene. The CDR3 runs 12 residues. Written as DNA, the CDR3 is TGTGCCAGCAGTGAGGTGGGACGCGAGCAGTACTTC. Protein: CASSEVGREQYF.

The chain uses TRBV28 and TRBJ2-7, with D tentatively TRBD2 (6 bases). The V gene lost 3 bases and the J gene lost 11 bases, with 14 bases spanning the gap. The CDR3 has 12 residues. Germline assignment: CDR1 MDHEN and CDR2 SYDVKM. CDR3 sequence reads: CASSFWLTSKYF. Written as DNA, the CDR3 is TGTGCCAGCAGTTTTTGGCTGACTAGTAAGTACTTC. Variable domain in full (rest from reference TRBV28 and TRBJ2-7): DVKVTQSSRYLVKRTGEKVFLECVQDMDHENMFWYRQDPGLGLRLIYFSYDVKMKEKGDIPEGYSVSREKKERFSLILESASTNQTSMYLCASSFWLTSKYFGPGTRLTVT.

This clonotype has just a few counts. The CDR3 nucleotides read TGTGCCAGCAGTTTAGGGGGGGCGGCCTACGAGCAGTACTTC. It encodes CASSLGGAAYEQYF. The rearrangement uses TRBV12-3 or TRBV12-4 and TRBJ2-7; D is possibly TRBD1 or TRBD2 (6 bases each). The CDR3 length is 14 residues. V dropped 1 base and J dropped 2 bases, with 9 bases sitting between them.

This clonotype showed up many times. The rearrangement uses TRBV28 and TRBJ2-7; D is undetermined. The CDR3 runs to 13 residues. Germline CDR1 MDHEN, CDR2 SYDVKM. Trimming removed 6 bases at V and 3 bases at J, with 12 bases between. The CDR3 region is CASSLNAGYEQYF. CDR3 nucleotide sequence: TGTGCCAGCAGCCTCAACGCTGGCTACGAGCAGTACTTC.

Only one count was recorded for this clonotype. V is TRBV11-2 and J is TRBJ2-3; 9 bases align to TRBD2. This CDR3 is 16 amino acids long. V lost 5 bases and J lost 8; bases outside the gene matches: 14. The germline gives CDR1 SGHAT, CDR2 FQNNGV. CDR3 DNA: TGTGCCAGCAGCCCCCGAGGTAGCGGGAGTCGGGGTACGCAGTATTTT. This gives the protein CASSPRGSGSRGTQYF.

This clonotype was observed a handful of times. This chain links TRBV20-1 with TRBJ2-1, with TRBD2 matching over 15 bases. Germline loops: CDR1 DFQATT, CDR2 SNEGSKA (reference sequence). V lost 3 bases and J lost 13; bases outside the gene matches: 16. This CDR3 contains 17 residues. CDR3 DNA: TGCAGTGCTAGGATTAATGCTGGGACTAGCGGGGGGAAATTCCAGTTCTTC. Its protein product is CSARINAGTSGGKFQFF.

J is TRBJ1-4 and V is TRBV9; TRBD1 agrees at 8 bases. V lost 4 bases and J lost 7; bases outside the gene matches: 6. The CDR3 runs to 14 residues. Germline V lookup: CDR1 SGDLS, CDR2 YYNGEE. CDR3 DNA: TGTGCCAGCAGCCCCCGGACAGGGACTGAAAAACTGTTTTTT. Translating gives CASSPRTGTEKLFF.

The chain has TRBV18 and TRBJ2-7, with 10 bases lining up with TRBD1. The CDR3 covers 17 residues. The V segment lost 6 bases and the J segment 7 bases; nucleotides outside the gene matches: 18. In germline, CDR1 is KGHSH, CDR2 LQKENI. The CDR3 DNA is TGTGCCAGCTCTTCTCTACCACCGGGACAGGGGCTGAGGGAGCAGTACTTC. This translates into CASSSLPPGQGLREQYF.